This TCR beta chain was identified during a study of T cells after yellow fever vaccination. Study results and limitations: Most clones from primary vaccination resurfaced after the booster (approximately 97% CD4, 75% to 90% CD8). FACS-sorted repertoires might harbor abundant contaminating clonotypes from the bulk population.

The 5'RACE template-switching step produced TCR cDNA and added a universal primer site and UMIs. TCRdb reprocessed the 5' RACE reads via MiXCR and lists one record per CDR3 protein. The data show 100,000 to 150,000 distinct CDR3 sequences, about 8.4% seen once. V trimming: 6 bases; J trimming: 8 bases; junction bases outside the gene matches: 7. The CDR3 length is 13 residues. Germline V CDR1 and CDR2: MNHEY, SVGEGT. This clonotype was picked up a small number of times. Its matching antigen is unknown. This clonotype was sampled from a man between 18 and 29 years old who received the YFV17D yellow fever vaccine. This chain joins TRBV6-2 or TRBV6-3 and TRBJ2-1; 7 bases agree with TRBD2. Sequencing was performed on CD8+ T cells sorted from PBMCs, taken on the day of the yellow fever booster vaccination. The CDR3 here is CASRRGGAYEQFF. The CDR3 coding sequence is TGTGCCAGCAGGCGGGGAGGGGCCTATGAGCAGTTCTTC.